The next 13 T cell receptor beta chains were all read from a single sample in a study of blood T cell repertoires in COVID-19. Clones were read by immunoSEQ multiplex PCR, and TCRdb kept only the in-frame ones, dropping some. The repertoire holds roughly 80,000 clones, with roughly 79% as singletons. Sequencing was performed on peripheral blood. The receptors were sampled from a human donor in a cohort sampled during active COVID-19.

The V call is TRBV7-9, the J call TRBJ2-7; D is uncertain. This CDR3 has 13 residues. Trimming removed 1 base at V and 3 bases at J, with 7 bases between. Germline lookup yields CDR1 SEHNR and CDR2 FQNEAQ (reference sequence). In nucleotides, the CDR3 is TGTGCCAGCAGCTTAGAGACAAACTACGAGCAGTACTTC. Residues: CASSLETNYEQYF. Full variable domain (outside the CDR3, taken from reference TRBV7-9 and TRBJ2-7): DTGVSQNPRHKITKRGQNVTFRCDPISEHNRLYWYRQTLGQGPEFLTYFQNEAQLEKSRLLSDRFSAERPKGSFSTLEIQRTEQGDSAMYLCASSLETNYEQYFGPGTRLTVT.

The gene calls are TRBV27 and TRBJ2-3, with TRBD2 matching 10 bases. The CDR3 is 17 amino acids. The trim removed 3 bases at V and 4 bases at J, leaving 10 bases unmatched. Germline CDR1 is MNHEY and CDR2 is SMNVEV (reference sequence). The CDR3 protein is CASSFPSLAGDPDTQYF. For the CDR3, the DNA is TGTGCCAGCAGTTTCCCCTCCCTAGCGGGAGACCCAGATACGCAGTATTTT.

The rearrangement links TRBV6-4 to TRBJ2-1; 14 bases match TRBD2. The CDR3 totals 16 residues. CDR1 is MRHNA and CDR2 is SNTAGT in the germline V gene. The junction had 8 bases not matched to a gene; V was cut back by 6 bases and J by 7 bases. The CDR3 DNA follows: TGTGCCAGCAGCACCGGGACTAGCGGGGGTGTGAATGAGCAGTTCTTC. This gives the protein CASSTGTSGGVNEQFF.

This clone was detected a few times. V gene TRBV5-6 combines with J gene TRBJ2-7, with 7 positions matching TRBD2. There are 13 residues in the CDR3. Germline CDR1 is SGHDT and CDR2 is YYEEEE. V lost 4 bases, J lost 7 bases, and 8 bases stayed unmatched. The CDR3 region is CASSLQGGSEQYF. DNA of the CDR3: TGTGCCAGCAGCCTCCAGGGAGGGTCGGAGCAGTACTTC.

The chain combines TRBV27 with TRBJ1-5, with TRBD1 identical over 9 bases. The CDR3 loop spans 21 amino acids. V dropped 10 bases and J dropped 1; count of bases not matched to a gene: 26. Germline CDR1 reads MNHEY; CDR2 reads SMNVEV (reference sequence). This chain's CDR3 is CANLDNRGHRFYYRSNQPQHF. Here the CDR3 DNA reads TGTGCCAACCTAGACAACAGGGGGCATCGATTTTACTATAGGAGCAATCAGCCCCAGCATTTT.

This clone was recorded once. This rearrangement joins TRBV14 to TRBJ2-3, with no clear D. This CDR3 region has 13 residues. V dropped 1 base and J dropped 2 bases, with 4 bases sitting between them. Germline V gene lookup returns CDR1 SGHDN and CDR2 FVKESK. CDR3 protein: CASSQVNTDTQYF. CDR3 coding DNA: TGTGCCAGCAGCCAAGTCAACACAGATACGCAGTATTTT. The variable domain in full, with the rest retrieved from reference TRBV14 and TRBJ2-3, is EAGVTQFPSHSVIEKGQTVTLRCDPISGHDNLYWYRRVMGKEIKFLLHFVKESKQDESGMPNNRFLAERTGGTYSTLKVQPAELEDSGVYFCASSQVNTDTQYFGPGTRLTVL.

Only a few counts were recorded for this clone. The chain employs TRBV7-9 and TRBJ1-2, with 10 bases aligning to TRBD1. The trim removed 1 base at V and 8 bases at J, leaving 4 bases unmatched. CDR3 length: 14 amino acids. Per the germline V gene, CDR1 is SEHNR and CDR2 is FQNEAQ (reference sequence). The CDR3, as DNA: TGTGCCAGCAGCTTAGGGACAGGGGGAGAGGGCTACACCTTC. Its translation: CASSLGTGGEGYTF.

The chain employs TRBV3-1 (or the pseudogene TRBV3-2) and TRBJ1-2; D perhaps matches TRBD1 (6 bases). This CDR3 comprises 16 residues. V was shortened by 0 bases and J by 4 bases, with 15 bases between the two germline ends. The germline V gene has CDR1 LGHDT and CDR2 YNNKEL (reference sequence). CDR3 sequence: CASSQDPGGGVYGYTF. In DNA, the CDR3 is TGTGCCAGCAGCCAAGATCCGGGAGGGGGTGTCTATGGCTACACCTTC.

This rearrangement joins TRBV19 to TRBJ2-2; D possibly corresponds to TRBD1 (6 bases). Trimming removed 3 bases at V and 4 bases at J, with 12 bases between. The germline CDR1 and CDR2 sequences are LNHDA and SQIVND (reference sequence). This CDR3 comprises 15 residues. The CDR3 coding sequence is TGTGCCAGTAGTATGCCAGGGGTCCTCACCGGGGAGCTGTTTTTT. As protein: CASSMPGVLTGELFF.

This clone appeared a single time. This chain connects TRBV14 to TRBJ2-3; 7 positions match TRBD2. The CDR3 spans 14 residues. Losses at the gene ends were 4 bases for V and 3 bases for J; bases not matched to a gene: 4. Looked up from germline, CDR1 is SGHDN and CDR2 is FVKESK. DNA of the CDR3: TGTGCCAGCAGCCGGGGGGGGAGTACAGATACGCAGTATTTT. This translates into CASSRGGSTDTQYF.

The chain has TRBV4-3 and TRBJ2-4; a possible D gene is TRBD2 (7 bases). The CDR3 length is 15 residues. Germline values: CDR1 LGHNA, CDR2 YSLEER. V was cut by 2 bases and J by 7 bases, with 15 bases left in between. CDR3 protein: CASSQSGGGGNIQYF. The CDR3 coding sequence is TGCGCCAGCAGCCAAAGTGGGGGAGGGGGGAACATTCAGTACTTC.

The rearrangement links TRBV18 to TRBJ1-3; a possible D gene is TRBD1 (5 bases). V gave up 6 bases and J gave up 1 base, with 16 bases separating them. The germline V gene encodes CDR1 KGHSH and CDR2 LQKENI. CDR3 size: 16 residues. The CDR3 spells CASSFFRVTSGNTIYF. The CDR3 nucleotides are TGTGCCAGCTCGTTCTTCAGGGTGACTTCTGGAAACACCATATATTTT.

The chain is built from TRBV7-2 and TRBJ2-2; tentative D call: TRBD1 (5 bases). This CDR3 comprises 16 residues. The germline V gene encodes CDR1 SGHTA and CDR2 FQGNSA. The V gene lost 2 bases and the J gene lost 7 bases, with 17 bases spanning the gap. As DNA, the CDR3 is TGTGCCAGCAGCTTATTGTCTATCAGGGTAGACGGGGAGCTGTTTTTT. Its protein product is CASSLLSIRVDGELFF.